These 11 T cell receptor beta chains were sequenced from one sample in a study of blood T cell repertoires in COVID-19. Assay: immunoSEQ multiplex PCR; the TCRdb copy retains only in-frame clones and omits some. The repertoire holds fewer than 100,000 clones, with around 80% as singletons. The source material was peripheral blood. The receptors stem from a man in his sixties or seventies with acute or convalescent COVID-19.

V usage is TRBV19 and J usage is TRBJ2-5; TRBD2 matches 11 bases. The CDR3 spans 14 residues. Trimming cost V 11 bases and J 5 bases; bases outside gene matches: 10. CDR1 and CDR2 (germline): LNHDA, SQIVND (reference sequence). The CDR3 DNA sequence: TGTGCCGCCGGACTAGCGGGCCGCGAGGAGACCCAGTACTTC. It translates to CAAGLAGREETQYF.

The J gene is TRBJ2-7, the V gene TRBV6-5, with D tentatively TRBD2 (6 bases). The CDR3 loop spans 12 amino acids. Germline CDR1 reads MNHEY; CDR2 reads SVGAGI. Trimming shortened V by 6 bases and J by 3 bases, and 9 bases separated the two germline ends. CDR3 region: CASSRLGYEQYF. The CDR3 nucleotides are TGTGCCAGCAGCCGACTAGGCTACGAGCAGTACTTC.

The chain uses TRBV6-5 and TRBJ1-1; D unclear. Trimming shortened V by 0 bases and J by 5 bases, and 10 bases separated the two germline ends. The germline V gene has CDR1 MNHEY and CDR2 SVGAGI. The CDR3 sequence is 14 residues long. CDR3 sequence (DNA): TGTGCCAGCAGTTACTCTCAACAGAATACTGAAGCTTTCTTT. It is translated as CASSYSQQNTEAFF.

The chain couples TRBV3-1 (or the pseudogene TRBV3-2) to TRBJ1-4, with 8 positions matching TRBD1. CDR1 and CDR2 (germline): LGHDT, YNNKEL (reference sequence). V gave up 3 bases and J gave up 4 bases; unmatched junction bases: 7. The CDR3 totals 16 residues. Here the CDR3 DNA reads TGTGCCAGCAGCCACGAGGGACAGGCAAGTAATGAAAAACTGTTTTTT. This sequence encodes CASSHEGQASNEKLFF.

In regard to this clone: Because the CDR3's place on the DNA is in doubt, the DNA is left out and the CDR3 is given as listed by TCRdb. The chain combines TRBV21-1 with TRBJ1-3; the table's TRBD1 call for D was not verified on the DNA. TRBV21-1 is annotated as a pseudogene. The CDR3 numbers 20 amino acids, ends counted. CDR3 loop: CASSSRPGTGGFGSGNTIYF.

The genes are TRBV12-3 or TRBV12-4 and TRBJ1-2, with D hard to call. This CDR3 is built from 13 residues. With 5 bases removed from V and 6 bases from J, the gap between germline ends came to 13 bases. The DNA of the CDR3 is TGTGCCAGCAGTAGCCTATCGGGGAATGGCTACACCTTC. Translating it yields CASSSLSGNGYTF.

The V gene is TRBV18, the J gene TRBJ1-1; a weak D match, TRBD1 (6 bases). The V end lost 3 bases, the J end lost 1 base, and 15 bases lay between the germline ends. The germline V gene encodes CDR1 KGHSH and CDR2 LQKENI. The CDR3 length is 16 residues. The CDR3 bases are TGTGCCAGCTCACCTGCACAGGGCTCACGGAACACTGAAGCTTTCTTT. Its translation is CASSPAQGSRNTEAFF.

The V gene is TRBV6-5, the J gene TRBJ2-1; 15 bases align to TRBD2. The CDR3 is 16 residues long. The germline V gene has CDR1 MNHEY and CDR2 SVGAGI. The V gene end was trimmed by 0 bases and the J gene end by 8 bases; junction bases not matched to a gene: 2. CDR3 loop: CASSYSGLAGGYEQFF. The CDR3 DNA reads TGTGCCAGCAGTTACTCCGGACTAGCGGGAGGGTATGAGCAGTTCTTC.

The chain joins TRBV7-6 to TRBJ2-7, with 11 nucleotides matching TRBD2. Germline lookup yields CDR1 SGHVS and CDR2 FNYEAQ. V dropped 5 bases and J dropped 3; count of bases not matched to a gene: 6. The CDR3 extends over 15 amino acids. The DNA of the CDR3 is TGTGCCAGCAGCGCCGCCGGGACTAGCGGCTACGAGCAGTACTTC. Amino acids: CASSAAGTSGYEQYF. Variable domain in full (rest from reference TRBV7-6 and TRBJ2-7): GAGVSQSPRYKVTKRGQDVALRCDPISGHVSLYWYRQALGQGPEFLTYFNYEAQQDKSGLPNDRFSAERPEGSISTLTIQRTEQRDSAMYRCASSAAGTSGYEQYFGPGTRLTVT.

This chain uses TRBV18 with TRBJ2-5; 10 bases map to TRBD1. With 3 bases clipped from V and 2 bases from J, the junction kept 3 bases outside the gene matches. Germline-derived CDR1 and CDR2 are KGHSH and LQKENI. This CDR3 has 15 residues. CDR3 in amino acids: CASSPPDRGQETQYF. CDR3 nucleotides: TGTGCCAGCTCACCCCCGGACAGGGGGCAAGAGACCCAGTACTTC.

This clone has a handful of counts. The chain carries TRBV27 and TRBJ2-2; D gene uncertain. The germline CDR1 and CDR2 sequences are MNHEY and SMNVEV (reference sequence). The CDR3 loop spans 13 amino acids. V gave up 4 bases and J gave up 1 base, with 4 bases separating them. CDR3 amino acids: CASSSVNTGELFF. For the CDR3, the DNA is TGTGCCAGCAGTTCAGTGAACACCGGGGAGCTGTTTTTT.